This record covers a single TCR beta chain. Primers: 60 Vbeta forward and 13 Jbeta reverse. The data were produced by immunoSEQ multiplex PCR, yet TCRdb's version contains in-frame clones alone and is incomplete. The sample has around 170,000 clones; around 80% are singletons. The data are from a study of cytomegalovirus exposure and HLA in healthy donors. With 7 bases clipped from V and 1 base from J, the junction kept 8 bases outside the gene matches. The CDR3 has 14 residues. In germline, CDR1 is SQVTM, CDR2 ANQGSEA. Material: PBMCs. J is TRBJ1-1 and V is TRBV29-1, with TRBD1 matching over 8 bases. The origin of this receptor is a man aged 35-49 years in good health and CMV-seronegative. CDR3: CSAEQGGWNTEAFF. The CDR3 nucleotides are TGCAGCGCGGAACAGGGGGGGTGGAACACTGAAGCTTTCTTT.